The present entry profiles one T cell receptor beta chain with its context. What antigen it recognizes has not been identified. Per-nucleotide qualities are absent, and no much larger clonotype sits a single base away. TCRbeta CDR3 regions were amplified from genomic DNA by means of the immunoSEQ Assay, a bias-controlled multiplex PCR. Per the original workflow: The number of nucleated cells in each sample was estimated from the amplification of reference gene primers within the assay. To quantify the absolute abundance of each unique TCRbeta CDR3 rearrangement, sequence reads were collapsed and filtered. Productive Simpson clonality was computed per sample as the square root of Simpson's diversity index over productive rearrangements. TCRdb took this table from immuneACCESS and kept in-frame rearrangements with V and J called. Such tables lack part of the clones; where checked against another copy, unresolved V genes explain under half of the gap, and the rest is unexplained. The V and J calls and clone size come from that table; D and trimming were worked out from the DNA. The sample table records 330,000 or so clones; almost 90% of these occur just once. The leading ten clones occupy over 0.9% of the sample.

This entry is derived from a study of blood T cell repertoires in COVID-19 (TCRdb year 2020). General notes on the study: Samples from collaborators originated in the United States, Italy and Spain and spanned both the acute and convalescent phases of COVID-19. Samples came from the ongoing ImmuneRACE study (first 160 participants) plus 1,254 subjects from 6 global collaborators. The repertoires were released in a freely available public database meant as a resource for research on the immune response to SARS-CoV-2. The material from the prospective study consisted of cDNA or gDNA derived from T cells, B-cell-depleted T cells, or PBMCs. Subjects who had been exposed to COVID-19, were actively infected with it, or had recovered from it provided the deeply sampled blood TCRbeta repertoires that made up the dataset. Where HLA class I and class II types were available, the types were taken from metadata supplied by the sample provider, not from assay-based typing. Nearly every sample came with metadata listing a de-identified subject ID, COVID-19 status, age in years and sex. What the authors observed across the whole study: How much clinical and demographic metadata was included differed by source and by participant, and the metadata was provided uncurated.

Participants in the prospective study were enrolled through a virtual design, were aged roughly 18 to 90 years, and lived in roughly 24 United States geographic areas. In the prospective study, participants were assigned to cohorts based on the clinical history participants reported in a screening survey and a study questionnaire. Exposed participants had been in contact, within 2 weeks of entering the study, with a person who had a PCR-confirmed or clinician-diagnosed case of COVID-19. In the prospective study, whole blood, serum and a nasopharyngeal or oropharyngeal swab were collected from each participant by mobile phlebotomists. Prospective study participants could optionally give additional blood draws and questionnaires over an approximately 2-month period. Before DNA extraction, blood samples from the prospective study were shipped at room temperature or frozen. Per the germline V gene (reference sequence), MNHEY is the CDR1 and SMNVEV is the CDR2. The CDR3, cysteine through phenylalanine, is 13 amino acids long. Only the CDR3 region is kept as DNA, spanning 39 bases read in frame from base 1. Trimming removed 6 bases from V and 3 bases from J, leaving 11 bases between the germline ends.

This clonotype originated in a woman aged 25 to 45 who had been exposed to COVID-19. Material for sequencing was PBMCs or T cells enriched from blood (not recorded which). The receptor chain draws on TRBV27 and TRBJ1-2; the D gene is perhaps TRBD1, from 5 matching bases. Read as DNA, the sequence is TGTGCCAGCAGACCTGACAGACACTATGGCTACACCTTC. This encodes CASRPDRHYGYTF.